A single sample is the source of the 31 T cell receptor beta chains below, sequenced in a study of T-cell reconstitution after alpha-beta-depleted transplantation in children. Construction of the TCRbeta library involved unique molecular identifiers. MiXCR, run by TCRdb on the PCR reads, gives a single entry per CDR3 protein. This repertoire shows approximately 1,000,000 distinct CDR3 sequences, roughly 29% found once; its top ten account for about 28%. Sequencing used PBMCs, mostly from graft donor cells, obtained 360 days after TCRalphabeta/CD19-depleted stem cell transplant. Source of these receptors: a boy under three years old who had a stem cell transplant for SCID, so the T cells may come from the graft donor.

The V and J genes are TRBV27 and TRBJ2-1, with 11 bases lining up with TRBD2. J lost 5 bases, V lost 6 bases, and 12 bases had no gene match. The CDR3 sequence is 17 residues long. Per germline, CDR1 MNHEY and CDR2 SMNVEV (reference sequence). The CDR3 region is CASSILAGGSLNNEQFF. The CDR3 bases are TGTGCCAGCAGCATTCTAGCGGGGGGTTCTCTCAACAATGAGCAGTTCTTC.

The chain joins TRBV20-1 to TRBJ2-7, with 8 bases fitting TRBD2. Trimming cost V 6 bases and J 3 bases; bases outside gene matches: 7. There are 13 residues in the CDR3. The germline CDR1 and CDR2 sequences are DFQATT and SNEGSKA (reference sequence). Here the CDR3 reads CSAPAGGGYEQYF. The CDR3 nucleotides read TGCAGTGCCCCGGCCGGGGGGGGCTACGAGCAGTACTTC.

The CDR3 DNA reads TGCGCCAGCAGCCCGACAGGGGGATTAGGCACTGAAGCTTTCTTT. This sequence encodes CASSPTGGLGTEAFF. The genes are TRBV5-1 and TRBJ1-1; 9 bases align to TRBD1. V trimming: 4 bases; J trimming: 4 bases; junction bases outside the gene matches: 8. Germline V lookup: CDR1 SGHRS, CDR2 YFSETQ. This CDR3 spans 15 amino acids. The whole variable domain, filled in from reference TRBV5-1 and TRBJ1-1, reads KAGVTQTPRYLIKTRGQQVTLSCSPISGHRSVSWYQQTPGQGLQFLFEYFSETQRNKGNFPGRFSGRQFSNSRSEMNVSTLELGDSALYLCASSPTGGLGTEAFFGQGTRLTVV.

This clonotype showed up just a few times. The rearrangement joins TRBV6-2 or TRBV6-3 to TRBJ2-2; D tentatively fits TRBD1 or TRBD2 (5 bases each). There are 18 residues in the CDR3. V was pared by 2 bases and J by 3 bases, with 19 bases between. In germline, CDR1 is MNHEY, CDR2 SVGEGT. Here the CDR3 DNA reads TGTGCCAGCAGTTACACCGGGACGGAGTACGCCCACACCGGGGAGCTGTTTTTT. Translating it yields CASSYTGTEYAHTGELFF.

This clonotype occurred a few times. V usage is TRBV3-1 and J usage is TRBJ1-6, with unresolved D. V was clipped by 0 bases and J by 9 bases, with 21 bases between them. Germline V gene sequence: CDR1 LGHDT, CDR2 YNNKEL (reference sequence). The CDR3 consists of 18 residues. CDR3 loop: CASSQDLNAWAGPSPLHF. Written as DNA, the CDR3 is TGTGCCAGCAGCCAAGATCTGAACGCCTGGGCCGGGCCTTCACCCCTCCACTTT.

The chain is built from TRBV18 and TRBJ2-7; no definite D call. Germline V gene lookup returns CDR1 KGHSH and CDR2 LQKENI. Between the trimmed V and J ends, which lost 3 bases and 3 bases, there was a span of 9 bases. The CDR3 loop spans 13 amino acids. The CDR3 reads CASSPSPLYEQYF. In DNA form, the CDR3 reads TGTGCCAGCTCACCGTCGCCCCTCTACGAGCAGTACTTC.

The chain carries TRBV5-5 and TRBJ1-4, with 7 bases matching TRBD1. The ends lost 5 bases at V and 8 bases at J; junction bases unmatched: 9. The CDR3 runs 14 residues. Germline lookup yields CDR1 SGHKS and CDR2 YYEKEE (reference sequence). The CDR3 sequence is CASRPGTVEEKLFF. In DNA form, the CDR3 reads TGTGCCAGCAGGCCCGGGACAGTCGAAGAAAAACTGTTTTTT.

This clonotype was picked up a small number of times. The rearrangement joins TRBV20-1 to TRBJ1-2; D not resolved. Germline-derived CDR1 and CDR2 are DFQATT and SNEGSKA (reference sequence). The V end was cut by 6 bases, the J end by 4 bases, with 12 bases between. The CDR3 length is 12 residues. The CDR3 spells CSAWEPPYGYTF. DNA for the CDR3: TGCAGTGCCTGGGAACCTCCCTATGGCTACACCTTC.

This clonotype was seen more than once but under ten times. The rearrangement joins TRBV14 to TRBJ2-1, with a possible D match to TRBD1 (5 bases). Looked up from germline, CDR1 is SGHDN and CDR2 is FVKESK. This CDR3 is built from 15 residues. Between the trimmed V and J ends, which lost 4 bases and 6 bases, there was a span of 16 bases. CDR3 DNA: TGTGCCAGCAGCCGCAGGGTGGGGATCGTCAATGAGCAGTTCTTC. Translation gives CASSRRVGIVNEQFF.

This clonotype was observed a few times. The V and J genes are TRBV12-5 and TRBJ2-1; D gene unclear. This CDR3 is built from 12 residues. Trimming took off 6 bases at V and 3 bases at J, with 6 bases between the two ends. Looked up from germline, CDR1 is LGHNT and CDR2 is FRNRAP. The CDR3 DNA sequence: TGTGCTAGTGGAGGCGGCTACAATGAGCAGTTCTTC. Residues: CASGGGYNEQFF.

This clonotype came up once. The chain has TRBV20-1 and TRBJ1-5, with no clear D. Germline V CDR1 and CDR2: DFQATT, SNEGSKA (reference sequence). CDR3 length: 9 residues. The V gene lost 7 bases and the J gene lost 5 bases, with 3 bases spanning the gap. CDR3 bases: TGCAGTGACCATCAGCCCCAGCATTTT. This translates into CSDHQPQHF.

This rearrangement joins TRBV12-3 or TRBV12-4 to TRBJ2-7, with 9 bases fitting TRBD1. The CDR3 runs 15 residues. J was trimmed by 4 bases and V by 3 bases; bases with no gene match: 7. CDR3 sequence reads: CASSFDGTGQYEQYF. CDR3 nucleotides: TGTGCCAGCAGTTTTGACGGGACAGGGCAGTACGAGCAGTACTTC.

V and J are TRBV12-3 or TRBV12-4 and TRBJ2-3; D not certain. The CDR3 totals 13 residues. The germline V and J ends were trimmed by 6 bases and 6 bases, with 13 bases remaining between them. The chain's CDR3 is CASSRIHGDTQYF. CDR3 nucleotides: TGTGCCAGCAGCCGAATCCACGGGGATACGCAGTATTTT.

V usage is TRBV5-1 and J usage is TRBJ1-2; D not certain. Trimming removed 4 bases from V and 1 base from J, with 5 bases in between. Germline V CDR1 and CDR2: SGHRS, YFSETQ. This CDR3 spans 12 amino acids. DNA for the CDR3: TGCGCCAGCAGCCCGGTTAACTATGGCTACACCTTC. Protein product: CASSPVNYGYTF.

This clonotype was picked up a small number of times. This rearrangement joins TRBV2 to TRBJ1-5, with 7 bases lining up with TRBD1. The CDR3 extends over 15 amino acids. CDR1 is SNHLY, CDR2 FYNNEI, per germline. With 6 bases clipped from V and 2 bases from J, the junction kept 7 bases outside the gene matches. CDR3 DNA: TGTGCCAGCAGGAGGGACAGAGTCGGCAATCAGCCCCAGCATTTT. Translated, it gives CASRRDRVGNQPQHF.

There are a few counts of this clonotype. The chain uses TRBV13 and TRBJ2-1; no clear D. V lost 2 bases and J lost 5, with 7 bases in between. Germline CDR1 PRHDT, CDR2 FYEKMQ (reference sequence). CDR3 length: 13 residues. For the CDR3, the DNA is TGTGCCAGCAGCTTACCGGTAAACAATGAGCAGTTCTTC. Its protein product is CASSLPVNNEQFF.

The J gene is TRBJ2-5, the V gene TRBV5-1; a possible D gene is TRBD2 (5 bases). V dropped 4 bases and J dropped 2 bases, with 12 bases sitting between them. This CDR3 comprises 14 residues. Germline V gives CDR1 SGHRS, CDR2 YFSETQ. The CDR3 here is CASSKTSPQETQYF. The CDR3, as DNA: TGCGCCAGCAGCAAAACTAGTCCTCAAGAGACCCAGTACTTC.

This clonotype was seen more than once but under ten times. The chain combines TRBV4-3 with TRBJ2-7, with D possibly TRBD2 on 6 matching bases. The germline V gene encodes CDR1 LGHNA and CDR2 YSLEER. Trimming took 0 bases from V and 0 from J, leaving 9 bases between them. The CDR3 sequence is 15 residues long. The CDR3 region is CASSQDAGFSYEQYF. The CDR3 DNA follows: TGCGCCAGCAGCCAAGATGCGGGGTTCTCCTACGAGCAGTACTTC.

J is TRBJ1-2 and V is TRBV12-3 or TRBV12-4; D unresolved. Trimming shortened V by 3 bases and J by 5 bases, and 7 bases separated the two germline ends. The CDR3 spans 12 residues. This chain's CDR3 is CASSFAQYGYTF. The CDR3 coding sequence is TGTGCCAGCAGTTTTGCACAGTATGGCTACACCTTC.

CDR3 loop: CASSQDLAWVSKAEQYF. DNA for the CDR3: TGTGCCAGCAGCCAAGACCTGGCATGGGTTTCGAAGGCCGAGCAGTACTTC. V is TRBV3-1 and J is TRBJ2-7; D gene uncertain. V was cut by 0 bases and J by 6 bases, with 21 bases left in between. The V gene's germline CDR1 is LGHDT and CDR2 YNNKEL (reference sequence). The CDR3 length is 17 residues.

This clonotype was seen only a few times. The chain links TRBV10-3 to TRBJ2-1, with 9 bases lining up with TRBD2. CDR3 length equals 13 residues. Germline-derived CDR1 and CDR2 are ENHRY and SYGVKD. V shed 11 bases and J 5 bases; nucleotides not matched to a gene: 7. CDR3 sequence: CAAQRGVNNEQFF. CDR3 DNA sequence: TGTGCCGCGCAGCGGGGGGTGAACAATGAGCAGTTCTTC.

CDR3 sequence: CASSYSVVGSQGNTIYF. The DNA of the CDR3 is TGTGCCAGCAGTTACTCAGTTGTAGGCAGCCAAGGAAACACCATATATTTT. The chain links TRBV6-5 to TRBJ1-3; no clear D. Trimming stripped 0 bases from V and 4 bases from J, with 16 bases between. This CDR3 spans 17 amino acids. Looked up from germline, CDR1 is MNHEY and CDR2 is SVGAGI.

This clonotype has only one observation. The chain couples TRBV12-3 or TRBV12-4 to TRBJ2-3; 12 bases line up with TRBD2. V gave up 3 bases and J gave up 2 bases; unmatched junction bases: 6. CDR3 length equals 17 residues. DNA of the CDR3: TGTGCCAGCAGTTTTGGGCTAGCGGGGGGGTACACAGATACGCAGTATTTT. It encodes CASSFGLAGGYTDTQYF.

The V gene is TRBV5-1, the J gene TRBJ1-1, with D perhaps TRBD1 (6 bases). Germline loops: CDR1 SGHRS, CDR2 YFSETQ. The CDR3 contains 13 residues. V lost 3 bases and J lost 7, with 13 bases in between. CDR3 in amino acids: CASSYFKGGEAFF. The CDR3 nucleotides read TGCGCCAGCAGCTACTTCAAGGGGGGTGAAGCTTTCTTT.

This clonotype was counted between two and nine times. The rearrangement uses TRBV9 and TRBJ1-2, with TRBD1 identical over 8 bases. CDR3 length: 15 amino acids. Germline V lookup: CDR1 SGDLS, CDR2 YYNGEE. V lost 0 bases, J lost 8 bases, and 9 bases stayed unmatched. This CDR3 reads CASSVAYGRGQGYTF. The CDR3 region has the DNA TGTGCCAGCAGCGTAGCTTATGGCAGGGGGCAAGGCTACACCTTC.

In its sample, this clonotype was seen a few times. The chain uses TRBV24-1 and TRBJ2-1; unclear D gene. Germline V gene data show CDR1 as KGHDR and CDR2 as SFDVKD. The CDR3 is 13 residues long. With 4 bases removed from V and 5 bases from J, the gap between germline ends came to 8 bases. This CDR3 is CATSDRTDNEQFF. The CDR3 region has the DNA TGTGCCACCAGTGACCGGACCGACAATGAGCAGTTCTTC.

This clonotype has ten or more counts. CDR3 sequence: CASSTRPSGGYNEQFF. The CDR3 coding sequence is TGCGCCAGCAGCACCCGGCCTAGCGGGGGGTACAATGAGCAGTTCTTC. The chain carries TRBV5-1 and TRBJ2-1, with 11 positions matching TRBD2. The length of the CDR3 is 16 residues. The ends lost 4 bases at V and 4 bases at J; junction bases unmatched: 7. The V gene's germline CDR1 is SGHRS and CDR2 YFSETQ.

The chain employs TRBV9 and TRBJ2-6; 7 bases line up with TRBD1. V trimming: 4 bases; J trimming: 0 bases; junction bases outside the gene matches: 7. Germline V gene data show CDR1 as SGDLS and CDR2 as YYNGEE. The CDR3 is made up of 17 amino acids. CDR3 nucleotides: TGTGCCAGCAGCAAACAGGGGCCAGGCTCTGGGGCCAACGTCCTGACTTTC. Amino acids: CASSKQGPGSGANVLTF. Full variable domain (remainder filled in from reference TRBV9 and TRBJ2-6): DSGVTQTPKHLITATGQRVTLRCSPRSGDLSVYWYQQSLDQGLQFLIQYYNGEERAKGNILERFSAQQFPDLHSELNLSSLELGDSALYFCASSKQGPGSGANVLTFGAGSRLTVL.

In DNA form, the CDR3 reads TGTGCCAGCAGTTTAGCGGGGGCCGTCACCGGGGAGCTGTTTTTT. Amino acids: CASSLAGAVTGELFF. V is TRBV12-3 or TRBV12-4 and J is TRBJ2-2, with a tentative D call TRBD1 (6 bases). The ends were cut back, 0 bases at V and 4 bases at J, with 9 bases in the middle. CDR3 length: 15 residues.

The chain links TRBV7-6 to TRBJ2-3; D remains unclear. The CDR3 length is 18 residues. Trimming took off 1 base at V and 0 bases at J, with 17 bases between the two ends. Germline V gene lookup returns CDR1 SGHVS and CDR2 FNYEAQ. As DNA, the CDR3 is TGTGCCAGCAGCTTAGTCGTACCTATGGCCTCTAGCACAGATACGCAGTATTTT. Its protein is CASSLVVPMASSTDTQYF.

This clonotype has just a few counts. The DNA of the CDR3 is TGCGCCAGCAGCCAAGTGGCCAATCAAGGGTTCGATGAGCAGTTCTTC. As protein: CASSQVANQGFDEQFF. The chain joins TRBV4-1 to TRBJ2-1, with D hard to call. The CDR3 consists of 16 residues. V was trimmed by 1 base and J by 8 bases, leaving 18 bases between them. In germline, CDR1 is MGHRA, CDR2 YSYEKL.